Following are 31 T cell receptor beta chains from one sample sequenced in a study of blood T cell repertoires in COVID-19. Assay used: immunoSEQ multiplex PCR; TCRdb lists only in-frame clones, some missing. The sample shows about 120,000 clones, 65% to 90% of them seen only once. The sample comprised peripheral blood. Receptor source: an elderly man with acute or convalescent COVID-19.

This clone has just one count. The chain couples TRBV27 to TRBJ1-5, with TRBD1 matching 8 bases. Per the germline V gene, CDR1 is MNHEY and CDR2 is SMNVEV (reference sequence). This CDR3 has 15 amino acids. V lost 6 bases to trimming and J lost 6 bases; unmatched junction nucleotides: 10. CDR3 sequence reads: CASRDIRQGSQPQHF. DNA of the CDR3: TGTGCCAGCAGAGACATCCGACAGGGGAGTCAGCCCCAGCATTTT.

V gene TRBV5-5 combines with J gene TRBJ1-4; 7 positions match TRBD1. The ends lost 4 bases at V and 2 bases at J; junction bases unmatched: 2. The germline gives CDR1 SGHKS, CDR2 YYEKEE (reference sequence). The CDR3 consists of 14 residues. The CDR3 region has the DNA TGTGCCAGCAGCGCGACAGGGACTAATGAAAAACTGTTTTTT. Translating gives CASSATGTNEKLFF.

The V gene is TRBV7-9, the J gene TRBJ1-1, with unresolved D. There are 13 residues in the CDR3. Between the trimmed V and J ends, which lost 2 bases and 1 base, there was a span of 5 bases. Germline values: CDR1 SEHNR, CDR2 FQNEAQ (reference sequence). CDR3 in DNA: TGTGCCAGCAGCTTATCCAGGAACACTGAAGCTTTCTTT. Amino acid sequence: CASSLSRNTEAFF.

The chain uses TRBV7-2 and TRBJ2-2; 12 bases line up with TRBD2. The J segment lost 4 bases and the V segment lost 5 bases, leaving 2 bases of the junction unmatched. This CDR3 is 15 amino acids long. Germline-derived CDR1 and CDR2 are SGHTA and FQGNSA. As DNA, the CDR3 is TGTGCCAGCAGCGCTAGCGGGAGGGGCACCGGGGAGCTGTTTTTT. It translates to CASSASGRGTGELFF.

Here the CDR3 reads CASSLGTGQSEKLFF. The CDR3 coding sequence is TGTGCCAGCAGTTTAGGGACAGGTCAATCAGAAAAACTGTTTTTT. The chain couples TRBV27 to TRBJ1-4; 8 bases are shared with TRBD1. V lost 2 bases and J lost 8; bases outside the gene matches: 7. CDR3 length: 15 amino acids. Germline CDR1 is MNHEY and CDR2 is SMNVEV (reference sequence).

The chain employs TRBV7-2 and TRBJ1-2, with D perhaps matching TRBD1 (5 bases). Deletions cut 5 bases from V and 5 bases from J, with 18 bases between. Germline CDR1 SGHTA, CDR2 FQGNSA. This CDR3 is 15 amino acids long. The CDR3 sequence: CASSTRGDGSYGYTF. Here the CDR3 DNA reads TGTGCCAGCAGCACCCGGGGGGACGGATCATATGGCTACACCTTC.

The chain links TRBV6-6 to TRBJ2-3, with 11 bases matching TRBD2. This CDR3 comprises 15 residues. V lost 4 bases, J lost 4 bases, and 4 bases stayed unmatched. Germline V lookup: CDR1 MNHNY, CDR2 SVGAGI (reference sequence). The CDR3 spells CASSSSGGFPDTQYF. The DNA for the CDR3 is TGTGCCAGCAGTTCTAGCGGGGGGTTTCCAGATACGCAGTATTTT.

V gene TRBV6-5 combines with J gene TRBJ1-2; no definite D call. Germline CDR1 MNHEY, CDR2 SVGAGI. This CDR3 is 15 amino acids long. Trimming removed 2 bases at V and 5 bases at J, with 15 bases between. The CDR3 region has the DNA TGTGCCAGCAGTTACAGCGGCACTACTACATATGGCTACACCTTC. The encoded protein is CASSYSGTTTYGYTF.

The chain carries TRBV19 and TRBJ1-1; no firm D call. Trimming removed 3 bases from V and 4 bases from J, with 9 bases in between. The CDR3 spans 13 residues. Germline V gene sequence: CDR1 LNHDA, CDR2 SQIVND (reference sequence). The CDR3 coding sequence is TGTGCCAGTAGTATTCGCGGGAGCACTGAAGCTTTCTTT. Its protein is CASSIRGSTEAFF.

The table lists this clone with a few counts. The chain is built from TRBV30 and TRBJ2-1, with 7 bases lining up with TRBD2. In germline, CDR1 is GTSNPN, CDR2 SVGIG (reference sequence). The CDR3 is 14 amino acids. V trimming: 1 base; J trimming: 6 bases; junction bases outside the gene matches: 6. In DNA form, the CDR3 reads TGTGCCTGGAGTGCAGCGGGGAACTCCAATGAGCAGTTCTTC. It codes for CAWSAAGNSNEQFF. The entire variable domain, with the rest obtained from reference TRBV30 and TRBJ2-1, is as follows: SQTIHQWPATLVQPVGSPLSLECTVEGTSNPNLYWYRQAAGRGLQLLFYSVGIGQISSEVPQNLSASRPQDRQFILSSKKLLLSDSGFYLCAWSAAGNSNEQFFGPGTRLTVL.

The V call is TRBV28, the J call TRBJ2-7; D is uncertain. V lost 3 bases and J lost 0, with 18 bases in between. Germline assignment: CDR1 MDHEN and CDR2 SYDVKM. The CDR3 runs to 17 residues. CDR3 protein: CASSFRLETQFSYEQYF. The CDR3 coding sequence is TGTGCCAGCAGTTTCCGACTGGAGACTCAGTTCTCCTACGAGCAGTACTTC.

The rearrangement links TRBV28 to TRBJ2-2; D is perhaps TRBD1 (5 bases). Trimming shortened V by 3 bases and J by 5 bases, and 13 bases separated the two germline ends. Germline loops: CDR1 MDHEN, CDR2 SYDVKM. This CDR3 is built from 15 residues. The CDR3 loop reads CASSLAPQGTGELFF. As DNA, the CDR3 is TGTGCCAGCAGTTTGGCCCCTCAGGGTACCGGGGAGCTGTTTTTT.

This sequence joins TRBV18 and TRBJ2-1, with 9 bases fitting TRBD1. The CDR3 is 16 residues long. Germline CDR1 is KGHSH and CDR2 is LQKENI. The ends lost 6 bases at V and 2 bases at J; junction bases unmatched: 8. CDR3 coding DNA: TGTGCCAGCTCCCCTACGGGACAGGGCCCCTACAATGAGCAGTTCTTC. It is translated as CASSPTGQGPYNEQFF. The full variable domain, with the rest looked up from reference TRBV18 and TRBJ2-1, is NAGVMQNPRHLVRRRGQEARLRCSPMKGHSHVYWYRQLPEEGLKFMVYLQKENIIDESGMPKERFSAEFPKEGPSILRIQQVVRGDSAAYFCASSPTGQGPYNEQFFGPGTRLTVL.

This CDR3 reads CASSERGQPGGYGYTF. The CDR3 nucleotides read TGTGCCAGCAGTGAAAGGGGACAACCTGGAGGCTATGGCTACACCTTC. The chain uses TRBV6-1 and TRBJ1-2; D may be TRBD1 (6 bases). This CDR3 comprises 16 residues. The ends were cut back, 2 bases at V and 4 bases at J, with 17 bases in the middle. CDR1 and CDR2 from the germline V gene are MNHNS and SASEGT.

This chain joins TRBV24-1 and TRBJ2-6; TRBD2 aligns across 14 bases. Trimming at V came to 2 bases and at J to 0 bases, leaving 5 bases not matched to a gene. Per the germline V gene, CDR1 is KGHDR and CDR2 is SFDVKD. This CDR3 region has 20 residues. CDR3 residues: CATSDSGLAGGLSGANVLTF. The CDR3 DNA follows: TGTGCCACCAGTGATTCCGGACTAGCGGGAGGTCTCTCTGGGGCCAACGTCCTGACTTTC.

V usage is TRBV2 and J usage is TRBJ1-5; D unclear. CDR1 and CDR2 (germline): SNHLY, FYNNEI. The CDR3 runs to 14 residues. V gave up 4 bases and J gave up 3 bases, with 10 bases separating them. Written as DNA, the CDR3 is TGTGCCAGCAGTGGCCAGGCCTTCAATCAGCCCCAGCATTTT. Translating it yields CASSGQAFNQPQHF.

This clone was seen more than once but under ten times. The V gene is TRBV6-6, the J gene TRBJ1-4; maybe TRBD1 (5 bases). The CDR3 totals 15 residues. CDR1 is MNHNY and CDR2 is SVGAGI in the germline V gene (reference sequence). Trimming left V 6 bases short and J 5 bases short, with 16 bases between. The CDR3 nucleotides are TGTGCCAGCAGCTACGGGGGGGAGAAGAATGAAAAACTGTTTTTT. This codes for CASSYGGEKNEKLFF.

The V gene is TRBV2, the J gene TRBJ2-5, with 9 nucleotides matching TRBD2. The V gene end was trimmed by 4 bases and the J gene end by 3 bases; junction bases not matched to a gene: 6. CDR3 length: 15 amino acids. Germline V gene lookup returns CDR1 SNHLY and CDR2 FYNNEI. The CDR3 spells CASSAAGGREETQYF. CDR3 sequence (DNA): TGTGCCAGCAGTGCCGCGGGGGGGCGGGAAGAGACCCAGTACTTC.

The chain joins TRBV28 to TRBJ1-1; the D is unclear. Germline CDR1 MDHEN, CDR2 SYDVKM. The CDR3 has 11 residues. V dropped 5 bases and J dropped 2 bases, with 3 bases sitting between them. The CDR3 loop is CASSRNTEAFF. The CDR3 DNA reads as TGTGCCAGCAGTCGTAACACTGAAGCTTTCTTT.

This CDR3 reads CASSYSGQGIFSPLHF. For the CDR3, the DNA is TGTGCCAGCAGTTACTCGGGACAGGGTATATTTTCACCCCTCCACTTT. The chain recombines TRBV6-5 with TRBJ1-6, with 9 bases aligning to TRBD1. The CDR3 is made up of 16 amino acids. V gave up 0 bases and J gave up 9 bases; unmatched junction bases: 6. The germline gives CDR1 MNHEY, CDR2 SVGAGI.

The gene calls are TRBV24-1 and TRBJ1-1, with 9 bases lining up with TRBD1. The ends lost 5 bases at V and 7 bases at J; junction bases unmatched: 10. The CDR3 runs 15 residues. Germline CDR1 reads KGHDR; CDR2 reads SFDVKD. CDR3 sequence: CATSGRGQGKGEAFF. The CDR3 DNA reads TGTGCCACCAGTGGCCGGGGACAGGGTAAGGGTGAAGCTTTCTTT.

The chain is built from TRBV27 and TRBJ2-1; TRBD2 is a possible D gene (6 bases). This CDR3 has 14 residues. V was shortened by 6 bases and J by 6 bases, with 15 bases between the two germline ends. Germline assignment: CDR1 MNHEY and CDR2 SMNVEV (reference sequence). The CDR3: CASRAELAINEQFF. CDR3 sequence (DNA): TGTGCCAGCAGAGCCGAACTAGCTATCAATGAGCAGTTCTTC.

This clone was detected a few times. The CDR3 bases are TGTGCCAGCAGCTTATCCAGGGGCGGAGAGACCCAGTACTTC. Encoded protein: CASSLSRGGETQYF. The chain links TRBV7-2 to TRBJ2-5; tentatively, D is TRBD1 (6 bases). In germline, CDR1 is SGHTA, CDR2 FQGNSA. This CDR3 is 14 amino acids long. The V gene lost 2 bases and the J gene lost 4 bases, with 11 bases spanning the gap.

The chain couples TRBV5-1 to TRBJ2-7, with TRBD1 matching over 7 bases. Per the germline V gene, CDR1 is SGHRS and CDR2 is YFSETQ. The CDR3 extends over 14 amino acids. V shed 6 bases, J shed 1 base, and the junction held 7 bases outside the gene matches. The CDR3 DNA reads as TGCGCCAGCAAACGGGACAGTGCTTCCTACGAGCAGTACTTC. Translation gives CASKRDSASYEQYF.

The chain links TRBV6-1 to TRBJ1-5, with D perhaps matching TRBD1 (6 bases). The CDR3 has 17 residues. Looked up from germline, CDR1 is MNHNS and CDR2 is SASEGT. Trimming shortened V by 1 base and J by 6 bases, and 19 bases separated the two germline ends. This chain's CDR3 is CASSEGVGAGLRQPQHF. Here the CDR3 DNA reads TGTGCCAGCAGTGAAGGCGTGGGGGCAGGTCTTCGTCAGCCCCAGCATTTT.

V and J are TRBV5-1 and TRBJ1-1; 7 bases agree with TRBD1. V was clipped by 4 bases and J by 1 base; unmatched bases: 4. The CDR3 covers 14 residues. CDR1 and CDR2 (germline): SGHRS, YFSETQ. The DNA for the CDR3 is TGCGCCAGCAGCAAGGGACAGTCGAACACTGAAGCTTTCTTT. This translates into CASSKGQSNTEAFF. Variable domain in full (rest from reference TRBV5-1 and TRBJ1-1): KAGVTQTPRYLIKTRGQQVTLSCSPISGHRSVSWYQQTPGQGLQFLFEYFSETQRNKGNFPGRFSGRQFSNSRSEMNVSTLELGDSALYLCASSKGQSNTEAFFGQGTRLTVV.

This clone was detected only once. The V and J genes are TRBV6-6 and TRBJ1-1; D is unresolved. The ends were cut back, 2 bases at V and 11 bases at J, with 12 bases in the middle. This CDR3 is 12 amino acids long. The germline V gene encodes CDR1 MNHNY and CDR2 SVGAGI (reference sequence). CDR3 sequence (DNA): TGTGCCAGCAGTTACCAGGAGGGCTACGCTTTCTTT. Encoded protein: CASSYQEGYAFF.

The rearrangement uses TRBV14 and TRBJ2-7; tentatively, D is TRBD1 (6 bases). CDR1 is SGHDN, CDR2 FVKESK, per germline. There are 13 residues in the CDR3. Between the trimmed V and J ends, which lost 6 bases and 6 bases, there was a span of 15 bases. CDR3 coding DNA: TGTGCCAGCAGAGAGGGACACCCGGCCGAGCAGTACTTC. Amino acids: CASREGHPAEQYF.

The rearrangement links TRBV5-1 to TRBJ1-4; 8 bases are shared with TRBD1. Germline CDR1 SGHRS, CDR2 YFSETQ. The CDR3 loop spans 19 amino acids. The trim removed 2 bases at V and 0 bases at J, leaving 12 bases unmatched. The CDR3 here is CASSFGQGGSTTTNEKLFF. The CDR3, as DNA: TGCGCCAGCAGCTTCGGACAGGGAGGTTCGACAACAACTAATGAAAAACTGTTTTTT.

The chain uses TRBV2 and TRBJ1-5, with no clear D. Germline CDR1 and CDR2: SNHLY and FYNNEI. Trimming cost V 2 bases and J 3 bases, with 11 bases left between them. The CDR3 covers 15 residues. In DNA form, the CDR3 reads TGTGCCAGCAGTGAACGGCCCCAGGCCAATCAGCCCCAGCATTTT. This codes for CASSERPQANQPQHF.

The chain uses TRBV29-1 and TRBJ1-4; perhaps TRBD1 as D (5 bases). CDR1 and CDR2 from the germline V gene are SQVTM and ANQGSEA. This CDR3 has 12 residues. V was pared by 4 bases and J by 6 bases, with 9 bases between. For the CDR3, the DNA is TGCAGCGTTGCGGGAGGGGATGAAAAACTGTTTTTT. It codes for CSVAGGDEKLFF. The full variable domain, rest sourced from reference TRBV29-1 and TRBJ1-4, is SAVISQKPSRDICQRGTSLTIQCQVDSQVTMMFWYRQQPGQSLTLIATANQGSEATYESGFVIDKFPISRPNLTFSTLTVSNMSPEDSSIYLCSVAGGDEKLFFGSGTQLSVL.